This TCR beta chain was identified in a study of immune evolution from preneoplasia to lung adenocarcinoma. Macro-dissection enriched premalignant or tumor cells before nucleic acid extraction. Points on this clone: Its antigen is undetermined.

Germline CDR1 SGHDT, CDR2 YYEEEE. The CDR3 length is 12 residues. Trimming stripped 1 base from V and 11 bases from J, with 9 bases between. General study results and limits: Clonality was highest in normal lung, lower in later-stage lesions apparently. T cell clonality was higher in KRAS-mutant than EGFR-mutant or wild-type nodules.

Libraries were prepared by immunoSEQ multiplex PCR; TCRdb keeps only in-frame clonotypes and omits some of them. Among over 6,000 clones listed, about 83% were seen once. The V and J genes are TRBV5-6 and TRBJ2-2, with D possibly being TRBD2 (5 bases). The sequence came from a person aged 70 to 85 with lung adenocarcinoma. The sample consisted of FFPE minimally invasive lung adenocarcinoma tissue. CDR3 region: CASSLTTTELFF. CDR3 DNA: TGTGCCAGCAGCTTGACGACTACAGAGCTGTTTTTT.